These T cell receptor beta chains were read from a single sample in a study of T cells in Graves' hyperthyroidism and ophthalmopathy. TCRdb ran MiXCR on the multiplex PCR reads and lists one entry per CDR3 protein. Found here are around 300,000 distinct CDR3 sequences, roughly 13% of them singletons; the top ten hold 6.5% to 10%. The sample was blood. These receptors came from a woman aged 35 to 49 with Graves' hyperthyroidism. Both conserved end residues are part of each CDR3. The D gene is left open where the match is weak. For some rows the clone size is stated as once, few or many, or as a class when expanded; others skip it.

clone_size: -
d_call: -
j_call: TRBJ2-1
v_call: TRBV5-4
cdr3_nt: TGTGCCAGCAGCTTCGGGACTCCCCAGAGGTACAATGAGCAGTTCTTC
cdr3_aa: CASSFGTPQRYNEQFF

clone_size: -
d_call: -
j_call: TRBJ2-1
v_call: TRBV12-3/TRBV12-4
cdr3_nt: TGTGCCAGCAGAACCGGGAGTGGTGAGCAGTTCTTC
cdr3_aa: CASRTGSGEQFF

clone_size: many
d_call: -
j_call: TRBJ2-7
v_call: TRBV6-6
cdr3_nt: TGTGCCAGCAGTTACTCGACCTTAGCCTACGAGCAGTACTTC
cdr3_aa: CASSYSTLAYEQYF

clone_size: many
d_call: -
j_call: TRBJ2-4
v_call: TRBV7-9
cdr3_nt: TGTGCCAGCAGTCCACTAGGGGCCCTCAAAAACATTCAGTACTTC
cdr3_aa: CASSPLGALKNIQYF

clone_size: -
d_call: TRBD2
j_call: TRBJ2-1
v_call: TRBV20-1
cdr3_nt: TGCAGTGCTCCTCCAGCGGGAGGGCCGGACGTACAGTTCTTC
cdr3_aa: CSAPPAGGPDVQFF

clone_size: many
d_call: -
j_call: TRBJ2-1
v_call: TRBV27
cdr3_nt: TGTGCCAGCAGTCTCCCATCCTATGAGCAGTTCTTC
cdr3_aa: CASSLPSYEQFF

clone_size: many
d_call: -
j_call: TRBJ2-5
v_call: TRBV6-1
cdr3_nt: TGTGCCAGCATCCGAGCCGGTGGAAGTGAGACCCAGTACTTC
cdr3_aa: CASIRAGGSETQYF

clone_size: many
d_call: -
j_call: TRBJ2-3
v_call: TRBV5-5
cdr3_nt: TGTGCCAGCAGCAATTACAGGGCCCCGGATACGCAGTATTTT
cdr3_aa: CASSNYRAPDTQYF

clone_size: many
d_call: TRBD2
j_call: TRBJ2-7
v_call: TRBV15
cdr3_nt: TGTGCCACCAGCAGAGGCGGGAGGCAGGGCCACGAGCAGTACTTC
cdr3_aa: CATSRGGRQGHEQYF

clone_size: -
d_call: -
j_call: TRBJ2-2
v_call: TRBV20-1
cdr3_nt: TGCAGTGCTAGCGGCCCCATGGACACCGGGGAGCTGTTTTTT
cdr3_aa: CSASGPMDTGELFF

clone_size: many
d_call: TRBD2
j_call: TRBJ2-7
v_call: TRBV11-1
cdr3_nt: TGTGCCAGCAGCTCTTGGGAGCGGGAGGGCCACGAGCAGTACTTC
cdr3_aa: CASSSWEREGHEQYF

clone_size: many
d_call: TRBD2
j_call: TRBJ2-1
v_call: TRBV29-1
cdr3_nt: TGCAGCGTCGAAGCGGGAGTACGTCGTAATGAGCAGTTCTTC
cdr3_aa: CSVEAGVRRNEQFF

clone_size: many
d_call: -
j_call: TRBJ2-1
v_call: TRBV11-2
cdr3_nt: TGTGCCAGCAGCTTAGATGGAGGGGATGAGCAGTTCTTC
cdr3_aa: CASSLDGGDEQFF

clone_size: -
d_call: -
j_call: TRBJ1-1
v_call: TRBV20-1
cdr3_nt: TGCAGTGCTAGGGAGGGACGGTTTTTTATCGTCAACACTGAAGCTTTCTTT
cdr3_aa: CSAREGRFFIVNTEAFF

clone_size: many
d_call: -
j_call: TRBJ1-5
v_call: TRBV12-3/TRBV12-4
cdr3_nt: TGTGCCAGCAGTTTCAGGGAAGGGGATAATCAGCCCCAGCATTTT
cdr3_aa: CASSFREGDNQPQHF